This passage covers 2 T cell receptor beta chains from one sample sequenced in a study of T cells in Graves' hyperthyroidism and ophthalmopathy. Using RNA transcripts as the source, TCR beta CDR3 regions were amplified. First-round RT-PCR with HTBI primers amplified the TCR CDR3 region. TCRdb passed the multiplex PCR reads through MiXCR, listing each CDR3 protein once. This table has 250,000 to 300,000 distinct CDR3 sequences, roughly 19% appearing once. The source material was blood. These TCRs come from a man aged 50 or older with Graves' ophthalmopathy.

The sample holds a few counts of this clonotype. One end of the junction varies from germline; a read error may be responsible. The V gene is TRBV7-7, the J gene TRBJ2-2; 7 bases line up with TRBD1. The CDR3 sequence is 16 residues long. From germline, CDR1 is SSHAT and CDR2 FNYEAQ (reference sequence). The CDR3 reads CASSALQGKNTGELFF. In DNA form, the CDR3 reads TGTGCTAGCAGCGCCCTACAGGGGAAGAACACCGGGGAGCTGTTTTTT.

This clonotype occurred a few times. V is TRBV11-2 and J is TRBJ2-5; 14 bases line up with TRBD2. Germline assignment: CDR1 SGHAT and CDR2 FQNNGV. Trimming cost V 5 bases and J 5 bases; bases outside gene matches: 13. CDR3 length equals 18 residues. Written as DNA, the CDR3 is TGTGCCAGCAGCAACCCGGGACTAGCGGGAGACGGGTGGGAGACCCAGTACTTC. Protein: CASSNPGLAGDGWETQYF. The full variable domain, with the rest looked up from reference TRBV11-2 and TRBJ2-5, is EAGVAQSPRYKIIEKRQSVAFWCNPISGHATLYWYQQILGQGPKLLIQFQNNGVVDDSQLPKDRFSAERLKGVDSTLKIQPAKLEDSAVYLCASSNPGLAGDGWETQYFGPGTRLLVL.